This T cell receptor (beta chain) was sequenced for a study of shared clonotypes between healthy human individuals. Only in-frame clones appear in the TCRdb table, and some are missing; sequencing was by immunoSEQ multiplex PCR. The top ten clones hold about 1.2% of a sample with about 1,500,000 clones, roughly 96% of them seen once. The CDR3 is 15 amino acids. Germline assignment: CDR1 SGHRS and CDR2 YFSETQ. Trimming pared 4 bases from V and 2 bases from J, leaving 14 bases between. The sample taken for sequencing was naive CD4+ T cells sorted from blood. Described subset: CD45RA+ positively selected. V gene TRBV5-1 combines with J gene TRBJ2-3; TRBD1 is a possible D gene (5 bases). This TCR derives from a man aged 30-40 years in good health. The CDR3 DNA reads TGCGCCAGCAGCCCAAGACAGTCTTTCACAGATACGCAGTATTTT. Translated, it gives CASSPRQSFTDTQYF.